This T cell receptor beta chain derives from a study of human T cells and chemical hapten exposure. Findings and caveats of the study: Patch test score showed a positive correlation with PT1 expanded TCR counts.

TCRdb processed the RACE reads anew with MiXCR; each CDR3 protein has one entry. The sample includes 270,000 or so distinct CDR3 sequences, about 7.7% of them seen just once. Time point meaning: pre-sensitization, week 0. Treatment defined: therapeutic diphenylcyclopropenone sensitization with weekly scalp DPC. As regards this clonotype: Its antigen is unknown.

Sequenced material: whole blood, taken in connection with sensitization to the hapten diphenylcyclopropenone (DPC). This sequence was found in a man younger than 30 with alopecia areata. Some clones in this sample may be carry-over from other donors' samples.

CDR3 DNA: TGCAGTGCTCGGGAAGATACGCAGTATTTT. It is translated as CSAREDTQYF. The rearrangement joins TRBV20-1 to TRBJ2-3; D perhaps matches TRBD2 (5 bases). Trimming stripped 5 bases from V and 5 bases from J, with 5 bases between. CDR1 is DFQATT and CDR2 is SNEGSKA in the germline V gene (reference sequence). This CDR3 is 10 amino acids long.